Listed here are 14 T cell receptor beta chains from one sample, sequenced in a study of shared clonotypes between healthy human individuals. Sequencing used immunoSEQ multiplex PCR; TCRdb keeps in-frame clones, though not all of them. The table has under 1,100,000 clones, around four fifths seen once. Sequenced sample: memory CD4+ T cells sorted from blood. Subset given: CD45RA-negative fraction. These receptors came from a man in his late teens or twenties in good health.

This chain uses TRBV5-8 with TRBJ2-2; D not certain. Trimming stripped 4 bases from V and 1 base from J, with 5 bases between. The CDR3 loop spans 13 amino acids. CDR1 is SGHTS, CDR2 YDEGEE, per germline. The DNA for the CDR3 is TGTGCCAGCAGCGGGGTGAACACCGGGGAGCTGTTTTTT. It encodes CASSGVNTGELFF.

This clone appeared once. This rearrangement joins TRBV11-3 to TRBJ1-2; D is unresolved. CDR1 is SGHNT and CDR2 is YENEEA in the germline V gene. Trimming pared 5 bases from V and 2 bases from J, leaving 15 bases between. The CDR3 spans 15 residues. The CDR3 sequence is CASSTTVGWNYGYTF. The CDR3 bases are TGTGCCAGCAGCACTACAGTAGGATGGAACTATGGCTACACCTTC.

This clone occurred a few times. This chain uses TRBV30 with TRBJ1-1; possible D gene TRBD1, 5 bases. The germline gives CDR1 GTSNPN, CDR2 SVGIG (reference sequence). V dropped 8 bases and J dropped 3 bases, with 13 bases sitting between them. The CDR3 covers 12 residues. The CDR3 region is CAVGVRDTEAFF. CDR3 in DNA: TGTGCCGTGGGGGTTAGAGACACTGAAGCTTTCTTT.

Comments on this clone: Other DNA variants within this sample encode the same CDR3. The V call is TRBV5-1, the J call TRBJ2-3; possibly TRBD2 for D (5 bases). The CDR3 has 14 amino acids. The germline V and J ends were trimmed by 0 bases and 2 bases, with 7 bases remaining between them. The germline V gene has CDR1 SGHRS and CDR2 YFSETQ. DNA for the CDR3: TGCGCCAGCAGCTTGGCCGGGATCACAGATACGCAGTATTTT. Protein product: CASSLAGITDTQYF.

V and J are TRBV9 and TRBJ1-6, with D unclear. Germline CDR1 is SGDLS and CDR2 is YYNGEE. With 0 bases removed from V and 2 bases from J, the gap between germline ends came to 3 bases. The CDR3 is 14 amino acids. The CDR3 DNA follows: TGTGCCAGCAGCGTAGCTGCCTATAATTCACCCCTCCACTTT. Encoded protein: CASSVAAYNSPLHF.

The J gene is TRBJ2-3, the V gene TRBV5-4; possibly TRBD1 for D (6 bases). Germline lookup yields CDR1 SGHNT and CDR2 YYREEE (reference sequence). V was pared by 3 bases and J by 0 bases, with 8 bases between. This CDR3 is 14 amino acids long. The CDR3 DNA reads as TGTGCCAGCAGCTCAAGGGGGAGCACAGATACGCAGTATTTT. It specifies CASSSRGSTDTQYF.

This sequence joins TRBV15 and TRBJ2-7; no clear D. Trimming cost V 0 bases and J 3 bases, with 9 bases left between them. The germline gives CDR1 LNHNV, CDR2 YYDKDF (reference sequence). The CDR3 has 14 residues. CDR3 sequence (DNA): TGTGCCACCAGCAGAGATTTGGGAAACTACGAGCAGTACTTC. Translating gives CATSRDLGNYEQYF.

As for this clone: This sample includes further DNA sequences coding for the same CDR3. The gene calls are TRBV2 and TRBJ1-1; possible D gene TRBD1, 5 bases. CDR3 length: 13 amino acids. Germline loops: CDR1 SNHLY, CDR2 FYNNEI. Trimming pared 8 bases from V and 1 base from J, leaving 11 bases between. The CDR3 spells CASSGRQNTEAFF. In DNA form, the CDR3 reads TGTGCCAGCTCGGGACGGCAGAACACTGAAGCTTTCTTT.

The rearrangement joins TRBV7-2 to TRBJ2-2, with D uncertain. CDR1 and CDR2 (germline): SGHTA, FQGNSA. V was cut by 8 bases and J by 5 bases, with 12 bases left in between. The CDR3 is 13 amino acids. CDR3 in amino acids: CASRSPTTGELFF. The CDR3, as DNA: TGTGCCAGCCGTTCGCCAACGACCGGGGAGCTGTTTTTT.

This clone was seen only a few times. The chain is built from TRBV5-6 and TRBJ2-7, with TRBD2 as a possible D gene (5 bases). The CDR3 totals 14 residues. Trimming took off 0 bases at V and 2 bases at J, with 9 bases between the two ends. CDR1 SGHDT and CDR2 YYEEEE come from the germline V gene. The CDR3 protein is CASSLGLTTYEQYF. The DNA for the CDR3 is TGTGCCAGCAGCTTGGGACTAACCACCTACGAGCAGTACTTC.

The chain employs TRBV7-6 and TRBJ1-4; 8 bases fit TRBD1. The CDR3 loop spans 14 amino acids. CDR1 SGHVS and CDR2 FNYEAQ come from the germline V gene. V lost 5 bases to trimming and J lost 3 bases; unmatched junction nucleotides: 2. CDR3 sequence (DNA): TGTGCCAGCAGCCAACAGGGGGCTAATGAAAAACTGTTTTTT. It specifies CASSQQGANEKLFF.

The J gene is TRBJ2-5, the V gene TRBV30, with 13 bases lining up with TRBD2. The end of the DNA fits TRBJ2-7 better, so the J call may be wrong. The CDR3 runs 15 residues. In germline, CDR1 is GTSNPN, CDR2 SVGIG (reference sequence). CDR3 coding DNA: TGTGCCTGGAGTAAACTAGCGGGGGGGCCCTACGAGCAGTACTTC. As protein: CAWSKLAGGPYEQYF.

The chain joins TRBV20-1 to TRBJ2-2; D tentatively reads TRBD1 or TRBD2 (5 bases each). This CDR3 has 11 amino acids. V dropped 6 bases and J dropped 10 bases, with 12 bases sitting between them. Germline CDR1 DFQATT, CDR2 SNEGSKA (reference sequence). DNA for the CDR3: TGCAGTGCGGTGTTGGGGGAGGAGCTGTTTTTT. Translating gives CSAVLGEELFF.

CDR3 coding DNA: TGCGCCAGCAGCTTGGACGTGGAGACCGGGGAGCTGTTTTTT. Translation gives CASSLDVETGELFF. V and J are TRBV5-1 and TRBJ2-2; D is uncertain. V lost 0 bases, J lost 5 bases, and 8 bases lay in between. Germline-derived CDR1 and CDR2 are SGHRS and YFSETQ. The CDR3 covers 14 residues.